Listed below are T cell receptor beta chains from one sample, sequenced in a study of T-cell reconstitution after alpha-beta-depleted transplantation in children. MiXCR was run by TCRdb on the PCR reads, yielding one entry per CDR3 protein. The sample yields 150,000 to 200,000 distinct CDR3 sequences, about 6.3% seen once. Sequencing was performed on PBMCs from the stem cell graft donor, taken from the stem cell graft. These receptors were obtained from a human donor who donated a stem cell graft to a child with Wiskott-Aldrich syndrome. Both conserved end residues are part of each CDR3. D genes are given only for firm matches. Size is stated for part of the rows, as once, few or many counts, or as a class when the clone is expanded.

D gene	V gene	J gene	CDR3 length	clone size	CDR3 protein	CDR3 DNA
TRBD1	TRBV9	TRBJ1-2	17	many	CASSGRGQGMLNYGYTF	TGTGCCAGCAGCGGGCGGGGACAGGGAATGCTAAACTATGGCTACACCTTC
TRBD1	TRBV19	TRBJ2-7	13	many	CASSRDSNYEQYF	TGTGCCAGTAGCCGGGACAGCAACTACGAGCAGTACTTC
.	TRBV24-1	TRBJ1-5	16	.	CATSDPSGGSGQPQHF	TGTGCCACCAGTGATCCGTCGGGAGGGAGCGGTCAGCCCCAGCATTTT
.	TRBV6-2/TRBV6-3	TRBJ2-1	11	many	CASSRLDEQFF	TGTGCCAGCAGCCGACTCGATGAGCAGTTCTTC
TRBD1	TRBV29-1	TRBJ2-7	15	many	CSVGRWDRISYEQYF	TGCAGCGTTGGAAGATGGGACAGGATTTCCTACGAGCAGTACTTC
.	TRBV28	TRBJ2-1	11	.	CAGGSYNEQFF	TGTGCCGGGGGTTCCTACAATGAGCAGTTCTTC
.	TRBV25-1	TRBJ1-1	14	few	CASSPGPSNTEAFF	TGTGCCAGCAGCCCAGGGCCGTCTAACACTGAAGCTTTCTTT
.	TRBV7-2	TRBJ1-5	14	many	CASSSRDGNQPQHF	TGTGCCAGCAGCTCCCGGGACGGCAATCAGCCCCAGCATTTT
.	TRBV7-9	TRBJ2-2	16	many	CASSPPGRTNTGELFF	TGTGCCAGCAGCCCGCCGGGGAGGACGAACACCGGGGAGCTGTTTTTT
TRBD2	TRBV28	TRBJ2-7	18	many	CASSRLRLAGMSSYEQYF	TGTGCCAGCAGTCGCCTTCGACTAGCGGGGATGAGCTCCTACGAGCAGTACTTC
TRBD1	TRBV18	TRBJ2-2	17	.	CASSPGPRQGNTGELFF	TGTGCCAGCTCACCAGGGCCTCGACAGGGAAACACCGGGGAGCTGTTTTTT
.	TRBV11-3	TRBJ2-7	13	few	CASSLLPFYEQYF	TGTGCCAGCAGCTTACTCCCGTTCTACGAGCAGTACTTC
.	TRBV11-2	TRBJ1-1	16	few	CASSPTGGPVNTEAFF	TGTGCCAGCAGCCCCACCGGTGGCCCGGTGAACACTGAAGCTTTCTTT
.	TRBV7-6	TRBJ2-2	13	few	CASSLQYGGELFF	TGTGCCAGCAGCTTACAGTACGGCGGGGAGCTGTTTTTT
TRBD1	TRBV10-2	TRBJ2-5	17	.	CASSESIGQGLGETQYF	TGCGCCAGCAGTGAGTCGATAGGACAGGGACTCGGGGAGACCCAGTACTTC
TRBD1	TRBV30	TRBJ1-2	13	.	CASWTGDIYGYTF	TGTGCCTCTTGGACAGGGGATATTTATGGCTACACCTTC
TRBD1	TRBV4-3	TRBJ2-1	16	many	CASSHEDRGTYNEQFF	TGCGCCAGCAGCCATGAGGACAGGGGCACCTACAATGAGCAGTTCTTC
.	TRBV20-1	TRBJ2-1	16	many	CSARGGSWGTYNEQFF	TGCAGTGCTCGAGGGGGAAGTTGGGGCACCTACAATGAGCAGTTCTTC
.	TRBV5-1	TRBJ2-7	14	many	CASSYGTREGEQYF	TGCGCCAGCAGCTACGGGACCCGGGAAGGGGAGCAGTACTTC
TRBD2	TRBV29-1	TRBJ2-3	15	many	CSVGRGGASTDTQYF	TGCAGCGTTGGGCGGGGAGGGGCTAGCACAGATACGCAGTATTTT
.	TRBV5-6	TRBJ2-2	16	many	CASSRAGLTNTGELFF	TGTGCCAGCTCGAGGGCGGGACTGACGAACACCGGGGAGCTGTTTTTT
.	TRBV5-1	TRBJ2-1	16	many	CASSPPQLEDLNEQFF	TGCGCCAGCAGCCCCCCACAGCTAGAAGATCTCAATGAGCAGTTCTTC
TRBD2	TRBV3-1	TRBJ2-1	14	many	CASGRGLAAGEQFF	TGTGCCAGCGGGCGAGGACTAGCGGCAGGTGAGCAGTTCTTC
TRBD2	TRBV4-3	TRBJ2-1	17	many	CASSQDRTSGSNNEQFF	TGCGCCAGCAGCCAAGATAGGACTAGCGGGAGCAACAATGAGCAGTTCTTC
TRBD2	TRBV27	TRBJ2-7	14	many	CASSLMRGGYEQYF	TGTGCCAGCAGTTTAATGCGGGGGGGCTACGAGCAGTACTTC
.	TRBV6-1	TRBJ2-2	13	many	CAVGGVNTGELFF	TGTGCCGTGGGGGGCGTGAACACCGGGGAGCTGTTTTTT
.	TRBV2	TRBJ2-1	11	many	CASSETRGQFF	TGTGCCAGCAGTGAAACGAGGGGACAGTTCTTC
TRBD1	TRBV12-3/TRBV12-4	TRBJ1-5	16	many	CASSKLDRARNQPQHF	TGTGCCAGCAGCAAATTGGACAGGGCTCGCAATCAGCCCCAGCATTTT
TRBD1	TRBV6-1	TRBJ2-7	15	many	CASSPRDRGSYEQYF	TGTGCCAGCAGTCCCCGGGACAGGGGGTCCTACGAGCAGTACTTC
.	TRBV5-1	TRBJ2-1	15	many	CASSLAGGLQGRQFF	TGCGCCAGCAGCTTGGCGGGGGGCCTTCAAGGAAGGCAGTTCTTC
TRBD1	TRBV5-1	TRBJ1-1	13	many	CASNQGARTEAFF	TGCGCCAGCAATCAGGGGGCGAGAACTGAAGCTTTCTTT
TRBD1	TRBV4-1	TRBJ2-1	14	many	CASSQPLGQAEQFF	TGCGCCAGCAGCCAGCCCCTCGGACAGGCCGAGCAGTTCTTC
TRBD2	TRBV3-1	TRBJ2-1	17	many	CASSLGTSWELYNEQFF	TGTGCCAGCAGCCTTGGGACTAGCTGGGAACTCTACAATGAGCAGTTCTTC
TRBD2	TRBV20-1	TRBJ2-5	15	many	CSASTPASGEETQYF	TGCAGTGCTAGCACCCCGGCTAGCGGAGAAGAGACCCAGTACTTC
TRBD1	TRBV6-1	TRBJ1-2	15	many	CASSQGDRRNYGYTF	TGTGCCAGCAGTCAAGGGGACAGGAGAAACTATGGCTACACCTTC